This passage covers 9 T cell receptor beta chains from one sample sequenced in a study of CD8 T cells in Susac syndrome. Reverse transcription used roughly 0.45 to 1 ug RNA and random hexamers. From the immunoSEQ multiplex PCR reads, TCRdb called clonotypes with MiXCR, one entry per CDR3 protein. In the table there are about 190,000 distinct CDR3 sequences, 90% to 97% of which are singletons. The sample was CD4+ T cells from PBMCs. These receptor sequences come from a human donor with Susac syndrome.

The sample holds one count of this clonotype. This chain links TRBV20-1 with TRBJ1-2, with 11 bases matching TRBD1. Germline values: CDR1 DFQATT, CDR2 SNEGSKA (reference sequence). This CDR3 is built from 14 residues. The trim removed 6 bases at V and 1 base at J, leaving 4 bases unmatched. The CDR3 here is CSATGTGGNYGYTF. The CDR3 coding sequence is TGCAGTGCAACCGGGACAGGGGGTAACTATGGCTACACCTTC.

The chain carries TRBV20-1 and TRBJ2-4, with D perhaps matching TRBD1 (5 bases). Germline-derived CDR1 and CDR2 are DFQATT and SNEGSKA (reference sequence). The length of the CDR3 is 15 residues. V was clipped by 5 bases and J by 0 bases, with 14 bases between them. For the CDR3, the DNA is TGCAGTGCTCTAGACAGCCAGCTAGCCAAAAACATTCAGTACTTC. Amino acid sequence: CSALDSQLAKNIQYF.

This chain connects TRBV19 to TRBJ1-1, with a tentative D call TRBD1 (6 bases). This CDR3 is 14 amino acids long. CDR1 and CDR2 from the germline V gene are LNHDA and SQIVND (reference sequence). Deletions cut 5 bases from V and 5 bases from J, with 15 bases between. CDR3 residues: CASSFTTGGTEAFF. The CDR3 coding sequence is TGTGCCAGTAGTTTTACGACAGGTGGGACTGAAGCTTTCTTT. The variable domain in full, completed from reference TRBV19 and TRBJ1-1, reads DGGITQSPKYLFRKEGQNVTLSCEQNLNHDAMYWYRQDPGQGLRLIYYSQIVNDFQKGDIAEGYSVSREKKESFPLTVTSAQKNPTAFYLCASSFTTGGTEAFFGQGTRLTVV.

This chain links TRBV7-2 with TRBJ1-6; D remains unclear. This CDR3 region has 14 residues. Germline loops: CDR1 SGHTA, CDR2 FQGNSA. V lost 4 bases to trimming and J lost 10 bases, with 14 bases between them. The DNA for the CDR3 is TGTGCCAGCAGCTCCTTCTCGTCCCAATCACCCCTCCACTTT. Protein product: CASSSFSSQSPLHF.

This clonotype was seen a handful of times. The V gene is TRBV6-5, the J gene TRBJ1-5, with D perhaps matching TRBD1 (5 bases). Germline loops: CDR1 MNHEY, CDR2 SVGAGI. The length of the CDR3 is 14 residues. The ends were cut back, 0 bases at V and 7 bases at J, with 10 bases in the middle. The CDR3 here is CASSYSGWGQPQHF. CDR3 nucleotide sequence: TGTGCCAGCAGTTACTCGGGTTGGGGGCAGCCCCAGCATTTT.

This chain uses TRBV19 with TRBJ2-5; D unclear. CDR3 length equals 14 residues. V was shortened by 7 bases and J by 0 bases, with 12 bases between the two germline ends. CDR1 and CDR2 from the germline V gene are LNHDA and SQIVND (reference sequence). As DNA, the CDR3 is TGTGCCAGTAAGAGGCAGCCGAACCAAGAGACCCAGTACTTC. The encoded protein is CASKRQPNQETQYF.

This chain uses TRBV24-1 with TRBJ2-3, with 8 bases aligning to TRBD2. V trimming: 5 bases; J trimming: 2 bases; junction bases outside the gene matches: 8. The length of the CDR3 is 16 residues. In germline, CDR1 is KGHDR, CDR2 SFDVKD. In nucleotides, the CDR3 is TGTGCCACCAGTGGAGGTAGCGGGGTCTACACAGATACGCAGTATTTT. Its protein is CATSGGSGVYTDTQYF.

This chain joins TRBV27 and TRBJ2-1, with 9 positions matching TRBD2. Germline CDR1 reads MNHEY; CDR2 reads SMNVEV (reference sequence). The CDR3 consists of 17 residues. Unmatched junction bases numbered 13, after V lost 3 bases and J lost 7 bases. The CDR3 bases are TGTGCCAGCAGTTTCCCCTCATTCAGCGGGGGGCCAAATGAGCAGTTCTTC. Translation: CASSFPSFSGGPNEQFF.

The chain links TRBV2 to TRBJ1-1, with D hard to call. The germline gives CDR1 SNHLY, CDR2 FYNNEI. This CDR3 region has 12 residues. The V end lost 5 bases, the J end lost 3 bases, and 7 bases lay between the germline ends. The CDR3 sequence: CASSWRDTEAFF. The CDR3 coding sequence is TGTGCCAGCAGTTGGCGGGACACTGAAGCTTTCTTT.